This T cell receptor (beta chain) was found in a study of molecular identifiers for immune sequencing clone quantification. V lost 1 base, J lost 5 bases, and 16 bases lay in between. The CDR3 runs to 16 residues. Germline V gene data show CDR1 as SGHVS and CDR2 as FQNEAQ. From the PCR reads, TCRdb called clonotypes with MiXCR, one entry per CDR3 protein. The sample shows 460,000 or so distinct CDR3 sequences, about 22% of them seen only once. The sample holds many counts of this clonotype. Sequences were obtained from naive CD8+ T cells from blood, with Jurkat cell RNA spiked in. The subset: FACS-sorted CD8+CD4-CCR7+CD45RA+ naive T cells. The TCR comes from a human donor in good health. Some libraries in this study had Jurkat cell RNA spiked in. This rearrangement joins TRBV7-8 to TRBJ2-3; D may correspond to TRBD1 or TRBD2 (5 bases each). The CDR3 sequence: CASSLEVEGLQDTQYF. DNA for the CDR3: TGTGCCAGCAGCTTAGAAGTTGAGGGGCTTCAAGATACGCAGTATTTT.